The sequence of this T cell receptor (beta chain) was determined in a study of cytomegalovirus exposure and HLA in healthy donors. Whole-study context: Of all 400 or so donors who were genotyped, roughly 81% belonged to the Caucasian-associated ancestry cluster.

About this clone itself: Its antigen remains unidentified.

Germline V gene data show CDR1 as SGHTA and CDR2 as FQGNSA. The junction had 4 bases not matched to a gene; V was cut back by 4 bases and J by 8 bases. CDR3 length: 13 amino acids. General study findings and limits: The majority of CMV-associated TCR beta chains were reported as apparently HLA-restricted in a later analysis. Fewer than 20,000 TCR beta sequences were associated with HLA alleles at 0.05 false discovery rate in a later analysis. CMV serostatus was the sole immune exposure data available.

Amplification used 60 Vbeta primers and 13 Jbeta primers. The repertoire was sequenced with immunoSEQ multiplex PCR; TCRdb's copy has only in-frame clones and lacks some. The sample records around 280,000 clones, approximately 90% being singletons. Sequences were obtained from PBMCs. J is TRBJ1-3 and V is TRBV7-2; 8 nucleotides match TRBD1. The TCR originated in a woman aged 18-30 years in good health and CMV-seronegative. The CDR3 is CASSSNRGDTIYF. The CDR3 DNA follows: TGTGCCAGCAGCTCAAACAGGGGGGACACCATATATTTT. Complete variable domain (other parts from reference TRBV7-2 and TRBJ1-3): GAGVSQSPSNKVTEKGKDVELRCDPISGHTALYWYRQSLGQGLEFLIYFQGNSAPDKSGLPSDRFSAERTGGSVSTLTIQRTQQEDSAVYLCASSSNRGDTIYFGEGSWLTVV.